The 27 T cell receptor beta chains listed next were all sequenced from one sample in a study of molecular identifiers for immune sequencing clone quantification. From the PCR reads, TCRdb called clonotypes with MiXCR, one entry per CDR3 protein. The sample records 60,000 to 70,000 distinct CDR3 sequences, 15% to 20% being singletons. Sequences were obtained from naive CD8+ T cells from blood, with Jurkat cell RNA spiked in. Subset given: FACS-sorted CD8+CD4-CCR7+CD45RA+ naive T cells. These receptor sequences come from a human donor in good health. Some libraries in this study had Jurkat cell RNA spiked in.

In regard to this clonotype: Possible read error: a much larger clone is one base away. The conserved phenylalanine or tryptophan normally closing the CDR3 is absent here, so this likely arose from a read error. CDR3 sequence reads: CASSSWTTPGETQYL. The CDR3 region has the DNA TGTGCCAGCAGTTCCTGGACTACCCCGGGGGAGACCCAGTACCTC. The chain couples TRBV6-5 to TRBJ2-5, with a tentative D call TRBD2 (6 bases). CDR3 length equals 15 residues. Germline V gene sequence: CDR1 MNHEY, CDR2 SVGAGI. V was shortened by 4 bases and J by 5 bases, with 17 bases between the two germline ends.

This clonotype was observed a handful of times. No conserved phenylalanine or tryptophan ends this CDR3, so it is likely a read error. The V and J genes are TRBV6-5 and TRBJ2-7; TRBD2 agrees at 8 bases. V shed 2 bases and J 4 bases; nucleotides not matched to a gene: 7. The CDR3 contains 15 residues. CDR1 is MNHEY and CDR2 is SVGAGI in the germline V gene. The CDR3 is CASSYRGGAAYEQYL. The CDR3 nucleotides are TGTGCCAGCAGTTACCGGGGGGGAGCGGCGTACGAGCAGTACCTC.

Regarding this clonotype: Being one base from a much bigger clone, this may be a read error. The chain combines TRBV28 with TRBJ2-3, with a tentative D call TRBD2 (6 bases). The CDR3 extends over 16 amino acids. V lost 3 bases and J 4 bases, leaving 17 bases between the germline ends. From germline, CDR1 is MDHEN and CDR2 SYDVKM. CDR3 residues: CASSFPAGTNADTQYF. Written as DNA, the CDR3 is TGTGCCAGCAGTTTTCCGGCGGGGACCAACGCAGATACGCAGTATTTT.

CDR3 coding DNA: TGTGCCAGCAGCTCAACTAGCGGGAACGCGGATGAGCAGTTCTTC. Protein: CASSSTSGNADEQFF. The chain links TRBV7-3 to TRBJ2-1; 10 nucleotides agree with TRBD2. V dropped 4 bases and J dropped 8; count of bases not matched to a gene: 8. This CDR3 has 15 residues. Germline V gene data show CDR1 as SGHTA and CDR2 as FQGTGA.

Ten or more counts support this clonotype. This sequence joins TRBV28 and TRBJ1-1; D is unresolved. V lost 2 bases and J 6 bases, leaving 7 bases between the germline ends. The germline CDR1 and CDR2 sequences are MDHEN and SYDVKM. This CDR3 region has 12 residues. The CDR3 nucleotides read TGTGCCAGCAGTTTACTCGACGCTGAAGCTTTCTTT. Encoded protein: CASSLLDAEAFF.

In regard to this clonotype: This may stem from a read error, because a much larger clone lies one nucleotide away. The rearrangement joins TRBV5-3 to TRBJ2-1, with a tentative D call TRBD1 (6 bases). TRBV5-3 is sorted into the ORF group, with uncertain function. This CDR3 region has 15 residues. CDR3 sequence reads: CASSLDRSSYNEQFF. The CDR3 bases are TGTGCCAGCAGCTTAGACAGGAGCTCCTACAATGAGCAGTTCTTC.

Ten or more counts support this clonotype. This chain connects TRBV7-9 to TRBJ2-5; 7 positions agree with TRBD1. The CDR3 runs to 14 residues. V trimming: 5 bases; J trimming: 4 bases; junction bases outside the gene matches: 7. The germline V gene encodes CDR1 SEHNR and CDR2 FQNEAQ (reference sequence). Here the CDR3 reads CASSLPTGPETQYF. CDR3 nucleotides: TGTGCCAGCAGCCTACCGACAGGGCCAGAGACCCAGTACTTC.

In the case of this clonotype: At one boundary the junction diverges from the germline segment, which might be a read error. The chain combines TRBV7-2 with TRBJ1-4; D gene ambiguous. Per the germline V gene, CDR1 is SGHTA and CDR2 is FQGNSA. The CDR3 consists of 16 residues. Written as DNA, the CDR3 is TGTGCCAGCAGCCCTTCAATTGGGGATCAGAAAGAAAAACTGTCTTTT. This codes for CASSPSIGDQKEKLSF.

This clonotype occurred many times. This chain links TRBV7-6 with TRBJ2-5; 7 bases map to TRBD1. V trimming: 5 bases; J trimming: 2 bases; junction bases outside the gene matches: 11. The CDR3 runs 16 residues. Germline V lookup: CDR1 SGHVS, CDR2 FNYEAQ. The CDR3 sequence is CASSPRQGHIQETQYF. The CDR3 DNA is TGTGCCAGCAGCCCTCGACAGGGCCACATTCAAGAGACCCAGTACTTC.

There are many counts of this clonotype. This chain connects TRBV6-6 to TRBJ2-7, with 9 bases identical to TRBD2. The V gene end was trimmed by 8 bases and the J gene end by 3 bases; junction bases not matched to a gene: 17. CDR3 length equals 17 residues. Per germline, CDR1 MNHNY and CDR2 SVGAGI (reference sequence). CDR3 sequence reads: CASCSDPQLAGLYEQYF. CDR3 DNA sequence: TGTGCCAGCTGCTCGGATCCGCAACTAGCGGGCCTCTACGAGCAGTACTTC.

For this clonotype: A read error is possible here, since a much larger clone lies one base away. This chain joins TRBV5-1 and TRBJ1-1; D remains ambiguous. The germline V and J ends were trimmed by 10 bases and 5 bases, with 15 bases remaining between them. CDR3 length: 12 residues. The germline V gene encodes CDR1 SGHRS and CDR2 YFSETQ. CDR3 sequence: CACKGDPTEAFF. In nucleotides, the CDR3 is TGCGCCTGCAAAGGTGATCCGACTGAAGCTTTCTTT.

The V and J genes are TRBV4-1 and TRBJ1-5, with TRBD1 as a possible D gene (5 bases). This CDR3 has 15 amino acids. CDR1 and CDR2 from the germline V gene are MGHRA and YSYEKL. The ends were cut back, 0 bases at V and 4 bases at J, with 10 bases in the middle. CDR3 DNA sequence: TGCGCCAGCAGCCAAGATGGGGCAGCAAATCAGCCCCAGCATTTT. Protein: CASSQDGAANQPQHF.

About this clonotype: This may arise from a read error, as a much more abundant clone is one base away. The chain joins TRBV19 to TRBJ1-5; tentative D call: TRBD1 (6 bases). Germline CDR1 and CDR2: LNHDA and SQIVND (reference sequence). This CDR3 region has 15 residues. Trimming removed 6 bases at V and 5 bases at J, with 17 bases between. Here the CDR3 DNA reads TGTGCCAGTAGCCTCGGACAGCTGCAAGATCAGCCCCAGCATTTT. It translates to CASSLGQLQDQPQHF.

The gene calls are TRBV15 and TRBJ2-7, with 9 bases aligning to TRBD2. The CDR3 sequence is 15 residues long. V lost 4 bases and J lost 6; bases outside the gene matches: 10. Germline V lookup: CDR1 LNHNV, CDR2 YYDKDF (reference sequence). CDR3 region: CATSTRLGAGGEQYF. CDR3 nucleotides: TGTGCCACCAGCACTAGACTGGGAGCGGGAGGCGAGCAGTACTTC.

To note about this clonotype: A much larger clone differs by one base, so this may be a read error. The V and J genes are TRBV7-9 and TRBJ2-7; perhaps TRBD2 as D (6 bases). The CDR3 contains 15 residues. Germline V gene sequence: CDR1 SEHNR, CDR2 FQNEAQ (reference sequence). The CDR3 nucleotides are TGTGCCAACAGCCCACGGGACTTTTTTTCCTACGAGCAGTACTTC. Its protein product is CANSPRDFFSYEQYF. Supplemented by reference TRBV7-9 and TRBJ2-7, the full variable domain reads DTGVSQNPRHKITKRGQNVTFRCDPISEHNRLYWYRQTLGQGPEFLTYFQNEAQLEKSRLLSDRFSAERPKGSFSTLEIQRTEQGDSAMYLCANSPRDFFSYEQYFGPGTRLTVT.

This clonotype was detected a few times. The V and J genes are TRBV3-1 and TRBJ2-5; D tentatively reads TRBD1 or TRBD2 (5 bases each). V gave up 2 bases and J gave up 4 bases, with 14 bases separating them. This CDR3 is 15 amino acids long. CDR1 and CDR2 from the germline V gene are LGHDT and YNNKEL (reference sequence). As DNA, the CDR3 is TGTGCCAGCAGCCAAACCGGGACGTCAGCAGAGACCCAGTACTTC. It specifies CASSQTGTSAETQYF.

This clonotype showed up many times. The V gene is TRBV2, the J gene TRBJ1-1; D possibly corresponds to TRBD1 (6 bases). The germline V gene has CDR1 SNHLY and CDR2 FYNNEI. The CDR3 runs 14 residues. The V end lost 6 bases, the J end lost 5 bases, and 16 bases lay between the germline ends. Here the CDR3 DNA reads TGTGCCAGCAGGGGTACAGGGAGAAGGACTGAAGCTTTCTTT. It specifies CASRGTGRRTEAFF.

CDR3 coding DNA: TGTGCCACCAGTCTTGGACAGGGGGGTTACGAGCAGTACTTC. Translating gives CATSLGQGGYEQYF. The rearrangement uses TRBV24-1 and TRBJ2-7; TRBD1 aligns across 10 bases. Trimming cost V 6 bases and J 4 bases; bases outside gene matches: 5. Germline V gene data show CDR1 as KGHDR and CDR2 as SFDVKD. The CDR3 has 14 residues.

This clonotype was found a few times. This rearrangement joins TRBV12-3 or TRBV12-4 to TRBJ2-1; 9 bases fit TRBD2. With V trimmed by 7 bases and J by 5 bases, 9 bases remained unmatched. This CDR3 region has 15 residues. CDR3 loop: CASNTGTSHDNEQFF. In DNA form, the CDR3 reads TGTGCCAGCAACACCGGGACTAGCCATGACAATGAGCAGTTCTTC.

This clonotype was observed at least ten times. CDR3 protein: CASSLAAGSSYEQYF. In DNA form, the CDR3 reads TGTGCCAGCAGCTTAGCCGCAGGGAGCTCCTACGAGCAGTACTTC. This chain joins TRBV7-6 and TRBJ2-7, with D perhaps assigned TRBD1 or TRBD2 (5 bases each). CDR3 length: 15 amino acids. V lost 0 bases to trimming and J lost 0 bases, with 9 bases between them. Germline V CDR1 and CDR2: SGHVS, FNYEAQ.

As to this clonotype: A clone one base away is much larger, so this may be a read error. V and J are TRBV29-1 and TRBJ1-3; D not resolved. Germline V gene data show CDR1 as SQVTM and CDR2 as ANQGSEA. The CDR3 is 14 residues long. The CDR3 bases are TGCAGCGTTGACGATGGTAGGGCTGGAAACACCGTATATTTT. Translating gives CSVDDGRAGNTVYF.

This clonotype was observed a handful of times. The chain employs TRBV5-1 and TRBJ2-3; tentative D call: TRBD2 (5 bases). Germline V gene data show CDR1 as SGHRS and CDR2 as YFSETQ. This CDR3 has 15 residues. Trimming took off 4 bases at V and 4 bases at J, with 16 bases between the two ends. CDR3 residues: CASSPEVTPPDTQYF. The CDR3 region has the DNA TGCGCCAGCAGCCCGGAGGTTACTCCACCAGATACGCAGTATTTT.

In this sample, this clonotype turned up many times. V usage is TRBV4-3 and J usage is TRBJ2-7, with a tentative D call TRBD1 (6 bases). V was pared by 5 bases and J by 0 bases, with 8 bases between. The CDR3 runs to 13 residues. Germline CDR1 LGHNA, CDR2 YSLEER. The DNA of the CDR3 is TGCGCCAGCAGCGAGGGACACTCCTACGAGCAGTACTTC. As protein: CASSEGHSYEQYF.

This clonotype was seen ten or more times. This sequence joins TRBV11-2 and TRBJ2-7; 7 bases align to TRBD2. The length of the CDR3 is 15 residues. The ends lost 5 bases at V and 0 bases at J; junction bases unmatched: 7. Germline CDR1 reads SGHAT; CDR2 reads FQNNGV. The CDR3 DNA is TGTGCCAGCAGCCCGTCGAGCGGGGACTCCTACGAGCAGTACTTC. Translating gives CASSPSSGDSYEQYF.

This clonotype was observed at least ten times. The J gene is TRBJ2-7, the V gene TRBV27, with 8 bases that match TRBD2. Germline CDR1 is MNHEY and CDR2 is SMNVEV (reference sequence). J was trimmed by 6 bases and V by 2 bases; bases with no gene match: 3. The CDR3 spans 13 residues. This chain's CDR3 is CASSLSGRGEQYF. CDR3 DNA: TGTGCCAGCAGTTTAAGCGGGAGAGGCGAGCAGTACTTC.

The chain couples TRBV6-2 or TRBV6-3 to TRBJ1-1; 7 nucleotides match TRBD1. Trimming removed 0 bases from V and 3 bases from J; junction bases left unmatched: 7. In germline, CDR1 is MNHEY, CDR2 SVGEGT. The CDR3 covers 16 residues. In DNA, the CDR3 is TGTGCCAGCAGTTACTCGGGACAGAGAAGGGACACTGAAGCTTTCTTT. This codes for CASSYSGQRRDTEAFF.

In its sample, this clonotype was seen many times. The chain combines TRBV6-2 or TRBV6-3 with TRBJ1-1; 7 nucleotides agree with TRBD1. CDR3 length: 15 residues. Trimming at V came to 0 bases and at J to 3 bases, leaving 4 bases not matched to a gene. The germline V gene encodes CDR1 MNHEY and CDR2 SVGEGT. In DNA form, the CDR3 reads TGTGCCAGCAGTTACTCGGACAGGTCGGACACTGAAGCTTTCTTT. It encodes CASSYSDRSDTEAFF.